One T cell receptor (beta chain) is described in this entry. Its specificity is not known. Distinct nucleotide sequences in the sample also encode this CDR3. Healthy HIV-negative adults with no recent acute infections or vaccinations were recruited as donors. This sample stems from a study of shared clonotypes between healthy human individuals. Study conclusions and caveats: The authors sampled blood alone, and tissue repertoires likely differ.

The material for each subset, its genomic DNA, was split evenly across several immunoSEQ plates. Authors' methods: Filtering differed because ImmunoSEQ produced junction-only sequences that carried no quality scores. Assay: immunoSEQ multiplex PCR; the TCRdb copy retains only in-frame clones and omits some. V, J and clone size reflect that table, while D and trimming were determined from the DNA. The sample records approximately 1.5 million clones, around 98% being singletons. CDR1 and CDR2 from the germline V gene are SGHRS and YFSETQ. This CDR3 comprises 14 residues. Deletions cut 2 bases from V and 4 bases from J, with 10 bases between.

The sequenced sample was naive CD4+ T cells sorted from blood. Subset in this sample: CD45RA+ positively selected. This receptor was taken from a man younger than 40 in good health. V is TRBV5-1 and J is TRBJ2-1; D ambiguous. As DNA, the CDR3 is TGCGCCAGCAGCTTAGTCCCTGAATACAATGAGCAGTTCTTC. The encoded protein is CASSLVPEYNEQFF.